One and the same sample provided the 14 T cell receptor beta chains below, sequenced in a study of identical twins. Via MiXCR, TCRdb re-called the 5' RACE reads, giving one row per CDR3 protein. The table records some 730,000 distinct CDR3 sequences, approximately 18% of them present only once. These data were likewise used in another study, on T cells expressing NK-cell markers.

Material for sequencing was PBMCs. The receptors shown here come from a woman younger than 35 in good health.

The CDR3: CSVTVRRSGEQYF. As DNA, the CDR3 is TGCAGCGTTACAGTCCGGAGGTCAGGAGAGCAGTACTTC. The gene calls are TRBV29-1 and TRBJ2-7, with D possibly TRBD2 on 5 matching bases. Trimming took 5 bases from V and 7 from J, leaving 18 bases between them. The germline CDR1 and CDR2 sequences are SQVTM and ANQGSEA. The CDR3 spans 13 residues.

The sample holds a few counts of this clonotype. The chain carries TRBV7-6 and TRBJ2-1; D is perhaps TRBD2 (6 bases). The germline CDR1 and CDR2 sequences are SGHVS and FNYEAQ. Trimming cost V 4 bases and J 3 bases, with 10 bases left between them. The CDR3 totals 14 residues. The CDR3 region is CASSSQTSYNEQFF. The DNA of the CDR3 is TGTGCCAGCAGCTCACAGACTAGCTACAATGAGCAGTTCTTC.

This clonotype was found a few times. The chain employs TRBV29-1 and TRBJ2-1; 9 bases are a match to TRBD2. Trimming at V came to 4 bases and at J to 4 bases, leaving 5 bases not matched to a gene. There are 14 residues in the CDR3. Germline V CDR1 and CDR2: SQVTM, ANQGSEA. The CDR3 sequence: CSVASGVRYNEQFF. CDR3 bases: TGCAGCGTTGCTAGCGGGGTCAGGTACAATGAGCAGTTCTTC.

This clonotype was seen a few times. The chain combines TRBV5-1 with TRBJ1-2, with 8 bases aligning to TRBD1. The length of the CDR3 is 16 residues. In germline, CDR1 is SGHRS, CDR2 YFSETQ. Trimming at V came to 0 bases and at J to 2 bases, leaving 6 bases not matched to a gene. The CDR3 coding sequence is TGCGCCAGCAGCTTGGAGCTCAGGGGGCGCAACTATGGCTACACCTTC. Protein product: CASSLELRGRNYGYTF.

This clonotype was picked up many times. The chain links TRBV10-3 to TRBJ2-3; TRBD2 matches at 11 bases. The CDR3 loop spans 20 amino acids. Trimming removed 6 bases from V and 1 base from J; junction bases left unmatched: 18. Germline values: CDR1 ENHRY, CDR2 SYGVKD. CDR3 protein: CAISTPLAGDNRHGTDTQYF. The DNA for the CDR3 is TGTGCCATCAGCACCCCACTAGCGGGAGATAATAGGCACGGCACAGATACGCAGTATTTT.

The sample holds a few counts of this clonotype. J is TRBJ2-7 and V is TRBV29-1; 12 bases map to TRBD2. Germline CDR1 reads SQVTM; CDR2 reads ANQGSEA. The CDR3 contains 13 residues. V trimming: 6 bases; J trimming: 3 bases; junction bases outside the gene matches: 3. CDR3 protein: CSVRTSGVYEQYF. CDR3 nucleotide sequence: TGCAGCGTACGGACTAGCGGGGTCTACGAGCAGTACTTC.

The chain employs TRBV5-4 and TRBJ1-1, with a weak D call TRBD1 (6 bases). This CDR3 region has 12 residues. Germline CDR1 reads SGHNT; CDR2 reads YYREEE (reference sequence). V was trimmed by 4 bases and J by 9 bases, leaving 13 bases between them. In nucleotides, the CDR3 is TGTGCCAGCAGCGCCAGGACAGACAAAGCTTTCTTT. Its protein is CASSARTDKAFF.

This chain uses TRBV2 with TRBJ2-7, with a possible D match to TRBD2 (6 bases). V was cut by 8 bases and J by 3 bases, with 14 bases left in between. The CDR3 covers 13 residues. Germline CDR1 and CDR2: SNHLY and FYNNEI. CDR3 DNA: TGTGCCAGCGGGGGACTGGCTCACTACGAGCAGTACTTC. Its translation is CASGGLAHYEQYF. The full variable domain, rest sourced from reference TRBV2 and TRBJ2-7, is EPEVTQTPSHQVTQMGQEVILRCVPISNHLYFYWYRQILGQKVEFLVSFYNNEISEKSEIFDDQFSVERPDGSNFTLKIRSTKLEDSAMYFCASGGLAHYEQYFGPGTRLTVT.

The chain recombines TRBV25-1 with TRBJ2-7; tentative D call: TRBD1 (5 bases). V was cut by 0 bases and J by 3 bases, with 9 bases left in between. The CDR3 loop spans 14 amino acids. Germline V gene data show CDR1 as MGHDK and CDR2 as SYGVNS. CDR3 sequence reads: CASSEYGAVYEQYF. The CDR3 DNA reads as TGTGCCAGCAGTGAATATGGGGCCGTCTACGAGCAGTACTTC.

A few counts support this clonotype. V usage is TRBV12-5 and J usage is TRBJ2-5; no definite D call. Germline lookup yields CDR1 LGHNT and CDR2 FRNRAP. The V gene lost 6 bases and the J gene lost 2 bases, with 7 bases spanning the gap. This CDR3 is built from 12 residues. This CDR3 reads CASGPNQETQYF. The CDR3 region has the DNA TGTGCTAGTGGCCCTAATCAAGAGACCCAGTACTTC.

This clonotype was seen only a few times. The chain has TRBV7-8 and TRBJ1-2; D is undetermined. This CDR3 is 13 amino acids long. Per the germline V gene, CDR1 is SGHVS and CDR2 is FQNEAQ. Between the trimmed V and J ends, which lost 5 bases and 7 bases, there was a span of 14 bases. The CDR3 coding sequence is TGTGCCAGCAGCCGCGGTGGAAGAGGTGGCTACACCTTC. It encodes CASSRGGRGGYTF.

This clonotype turned up a few times. The chain is built from TRBV6-2 or TRBV6-3 and TRBJ2-7; no clear D. The germline V gene has CDR1 MNHEY and CDR2 SVGEGT. Trimming cost V 3 bases and J 6 bases, with 9 bases left between them. This CDR3 contains 12 residues. Here the CDR3 reads CASSYVMSEQYF. The CDR3 nucleotides are TGTGCCAGCAGTTATGTGATGAGCGAGCAGTACTTC.

The DNA of the CDR3 is TGCAGCGTTGTCCCCCAGGGTACCAAAAACATTCAGTACTTC. Amino acids: CSVVPQGTKNIQYF. The chain recombines TRBV29-1 with TRBJ2-4; TRBD1 might be the D (5 bases). The V gene's germline CDR1 is SQVTM and CDR2 ANQGSEA. The CDR3 extends over 14 amino acids. The germline V and J ends were trimmed by 4 bases and 2 bases, with 12 bases remaining between them.

The genes are TRBV11-2 and TRBJ2-5; D ambiguous. V was pared by 2 bases and J by 5 bases, with 9 bases between. Germline V gives CDR1 SGHAT, CDR2 FQNNGV. CDR3 length: 13 amino acids. In DNA, the CDR3 is TGTGCCAGCAGCTTACTGCTAGTCGAGACCCAGTACTTC. Amino acid sequence: CASSLLLVETQYF. The variable domain in full, completed from reference TRBV11-2 and TRBJ2-5, reads EAGVAQSPRYKIIEKRQSVAFWCNPISGHATLYWYQQILGQGPKLLIQFQNNGVVDDSQLPKDRFSAERLKGVDSTLKIQPAKLEDSAVYLCASSLLLVETQYFGPGTRLLVL.